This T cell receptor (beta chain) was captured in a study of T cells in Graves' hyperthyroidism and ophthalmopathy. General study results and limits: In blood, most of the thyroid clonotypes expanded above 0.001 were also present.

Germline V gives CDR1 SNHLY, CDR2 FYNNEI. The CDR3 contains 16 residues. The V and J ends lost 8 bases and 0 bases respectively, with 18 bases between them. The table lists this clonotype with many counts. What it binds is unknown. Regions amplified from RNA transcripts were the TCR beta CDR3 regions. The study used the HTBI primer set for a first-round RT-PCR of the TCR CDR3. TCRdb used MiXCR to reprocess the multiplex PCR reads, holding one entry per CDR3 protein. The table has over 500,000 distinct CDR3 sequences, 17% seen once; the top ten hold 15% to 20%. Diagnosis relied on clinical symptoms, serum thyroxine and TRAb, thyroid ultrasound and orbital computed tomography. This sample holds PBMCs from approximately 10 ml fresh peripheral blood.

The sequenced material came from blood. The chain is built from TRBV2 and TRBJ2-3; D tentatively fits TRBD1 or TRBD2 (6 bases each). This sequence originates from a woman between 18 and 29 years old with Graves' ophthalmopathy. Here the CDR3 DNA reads TGTGCCAGCGGACCTTTTTGGGGGGCAAGCACAGATACGCAGTATTTT. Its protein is CASGPFWGASTDTQYF.